This record covers a single TCR beta chain. Its antigen remains undetermined. No much larger clonotype is one base removed from it; base qualities were not supplied. At the junction V is shortened by 5 bases and J by 3 bases; bases outside the gene matches: 9. From its cysteine to its phenylalanine, the CDR3 spans 15 amino acids. Of the read, only the CDR3 DNA is kept; its 45 bases are in frame from base 1. As encoded in the germline V gene, CDR1 is SGHNT while CDR2 is YENEEA. At one collaborating source in Seattle, patients were enrolled during active infection and were followed longitudinally through the course of disease. Collaborating institutions collected whole blood in K2EDTA tubes following their own protocols. Collaborator samples were shipped for TCRbeta analysis as frozen whole blood, isolated PBMCs, or DNA extracted from either sample type. TCRbeta CDR3 regions were amplified from genomic DNA using the immunoSEQ Assay, a bias-controlled multiplex PCR. The authors' pipeline ran thus. Nucleated cell counts per sample were estimated from amplification of reference gene primers within the assay. To quantify the absolute abundance of each unique TCRbeta CDR3 rearrangement, sequence reads were collapsed and filtered. For each sample, productive Simpson clonality was calculated as the square root of Simpson's diversity index across productive rearrangements. Here the immuneACCESS table is served through TCRdb, limited to in-frame sequences with V and J called. Missing clones are a known gap in these copies; in checked studies unresolved V genes cover under half, and the rest lacks a known reason. V, J and clone size are taken as reported in that table, and D and trimming were inferred from the DNA itself. For this sample the table gives approximately 330,000 clones, of which around 91% were detected only once. Around 0.93% of the sample is held by the ten biggest clonotypes.

The sample comes from a study of blood T cell repertoires in COVID-19 (dated by TCRdb to 2018 to 2020). About the investigation overall: Collaborator samples came from the United States, Italy and Spain and covered acute and convalescent phases of COVID-19. Samples were obtained from the ongoing ImmuneRACE study (first 160 participants) and from 1,200 or so subjects provided by 6 global collaborators. Deeply sampled blood TCRbeta repertoires from subjects exposed to, actively infected with, or recovered from COVID-19 were included in the dataset. The prospective study material was composed of cDNA or gDNA derived from T cells, B-cell-depleted T cells, or PBMCs. Where available, HLA class I and class II types were obtained from metadata supplied by the sample provider rather than from assay-based typing. A freely available public database, intended as a resource for researchers studying the immune response to SARS-CoV-2, is where the repertoires were released. The sample metadata nearly always contained a de-identified subject ID, COVID-19 status, age in years and sex.

The full study reports these points: The amount of clinical and demographic metadata varied by source and participant and was provided uncurated.

The sample taken for sequencing was peripheral blood. This TCR was sampled from a middle-aged woman with COVID-19, enrolled during active disease. The sequence links TRBV11-3 to TRBJ2-5, with 7 bases matching TRBD1. The DNA is as follows: TGTGCCAGCAGCCCGGGTAAAGGGACAGAAGAGACCCAGTACTTC. This translates into CASSPGKGTEETQYF.